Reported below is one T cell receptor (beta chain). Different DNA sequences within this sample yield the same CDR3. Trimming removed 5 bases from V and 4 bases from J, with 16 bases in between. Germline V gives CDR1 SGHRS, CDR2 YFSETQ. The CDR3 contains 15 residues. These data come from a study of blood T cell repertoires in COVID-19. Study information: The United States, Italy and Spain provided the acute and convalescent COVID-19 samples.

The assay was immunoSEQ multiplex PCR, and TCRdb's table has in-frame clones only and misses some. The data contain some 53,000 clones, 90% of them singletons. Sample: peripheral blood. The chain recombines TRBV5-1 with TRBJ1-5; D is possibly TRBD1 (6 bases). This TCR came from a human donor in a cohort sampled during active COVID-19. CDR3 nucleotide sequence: TGCGCCAGCAGAAAGGGGGATGTAGAAAATCAGCCCCAGCATTTT. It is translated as CASRKGDVENQPQHF.